This passage covers 23 T cell receptor beta chains from one sample sequenced in a study of cytomegalovirus exposure and HLA in healthy donors. PCR amplification relied on 60 Vbeta primers (plus 13 Jbeta primers). Clones were sequenced by immunoSEQ multiplex PCR, and TCRdb holds only the in-frame ones, with some missing. The sample lists about 200,000 clones, approximately 78% seen once, with approximately 6.5% in the top ten. The specimen sequenced was PBMCs. Every receptor here comes from a woman aged 50 to 60 in good health and CMV-seropositive.

The V and J genes are TRBV7-2 and TRBJ2-7; 13 nucleotides match TRBD2. Germline V gene sequence: CDR1 SGHTA, CDR2 FQGNSA. This CDR3 has 16 residues. Trimming at V came to 1 base and at J to 7 bases, leaving 7 bases not matched to a gene. In nucleotides, the CDR3 is TGTGCCAGCAGCTTAGATGGACTAGCGGGAGCCGGTGAGCAGTACTTC. Protein product: CASSLDGLAGAGEQYF.

The chain links TRBV2 to TRBJ2-5; maybe TRBD1 (6 bases). The DNA end lines up better with TRBJ2-7; the J call may be wrong. Looked up from germline, CDR1 is SNHLY and CDR2 is FYNNEI. This CDR3 contains 15 residues. The CDR3, as DNA: TGTGCCAGCAGTGTTGGGGCAGGGGTCACCTACGAGCAGTACTTC. It encodes CASSVGAGVTYEQYF.

The genes are TRBV28 and TRBJ2-3, with D possibly matching TRBD2 (7 bases). Trimming cost V 6 bases and J 3 bases, with 19 bases left between them. The CDR3 has 16 residues. Germline V gene sequence: CDR1 MDHEN, CDR2 SYDVKM. CDR3 bases: TGTGCCAGCAGCTCCACTAGGGGGGGTTATACAGATACGCAGTATTTT. This translates into CASSSTRGGYTDTQYF.

The chain carries TRBV7-8 and TRBJ2-5; 16 bases map to TRBD2. Germline lookup yields CDR1 SGHVS and CDR2 FQNEAQ. CDR3 length: 19 residues. V lost 5 bases, J lost 5 bases, and 14 bases stayed unmatched. CDR3 DNA: TGTGCCAGCAGCCTGGGACTAGCGGGAGGGGACTACCTTTACGAGACCCAGTACTTC. Translation gives CASSLGLAGGDYLYETQYF.

A few counts support this clone. V gene TRBV7-9 combines with J gene TRBJ2-1, with 14 bases lining up with TRBD2. The length of the CDR3 is 19 residues. J was trimmed by 3 bases and V by 4 bases; bases with no gene match: 11. Germline V gene data show CDR1 as SEHNR and CDR2 as FQNEAQ (reference sequence). The CDR3 region is CASSSTKGLAGVLYNEQFF. Written as DNA, the CDR3 is TGTGCCAGCAGCTCGACCAAGGGACTAGCGGGAGTACTCTACAATGAGCAGTTCTTC. The full variable domain, completed using reference TRBV7-9 and TRBJ2-1, is DTGVSQNPRHKITKRGQNVTFRCDPISEHNRLYWYRQTLGQGPEFLTYFQNEAQLEKSRLLSDRFSAERPKGSFSTLEIQRTEQGDSAMYLCASSSTKGLAGVLYNEQFFGPGTRLTVL.

The chain recombines TRBV9 with TRBJ2-2, with D maybe TRBD1 (6 bases). The V end lost 3 bases, the J end lost 1 base, and 10 bases lay between the germline ends. The CDR3 runs 15 residues. Germline CDR1 and CDR2: SGDLS and YYNGEE. CDR3 region: CASSAGTKNTGELFF. CDR3 coding DNA: TGTGCCAGCAGCGCCGGGACAAAGAACACCGGGGAGCTGTTTTTT.

The genes are TRBV28 and TRBJ1-4; D not resolved. This CDR3 contains 13 residues. Trimming took 2 bases from V and 10 from J, leaving 11 bases between them. Germline V gene lookup returns CDR1 MDHEN and CDR2 SYDVKM. As DNA, the CDR3 is TGTGCCAGCAGTTTAGACATGTTCGGAAAACTGTTTTTT. Protein: CASSLDMFGKLFF.

This clone was recorded once. The genes are TRBV6-6 and TRBJ2-2; 11 bases are shared with TRBD2. The CDR3 is 16 residues long. With V trimmed by 5 bases and J by 7 bases, 9 bases remained unmatched. Germline V CDR1 and CDR2: MNHNY, SVGAGI (reference sequence). CDR3 coding DNA: TGTGCCAGCAGTCTTCTTAGCGGGGGGGGTGTCGGGGAGCTGTTTTTT. It yields the protein CASSLLSGGGVGELFF.

V and J are TRBV29-1 and TRBJ1-5; D gene uncertain. V was pared by 3 bases and J by 7 bases, with 13 bases between. The germline V gene has CDR1 SQVTM and CDR2 ANQGSEA. CDR3 size: 13 residues. In DNA, the CDR3 is TGCAGCGTTGAGCGCGGGGAGGGACAGCCCCAGCATTTT. Its protein is CSVERGEGQPQHF.

The chain is built from TRBV6-5 and TRBJ1-3, with D hard to call. CDR3 length equals 14 residues. Germline CDR1 and CDR2: MNHEY and SVGAGI. V was cut by 0 bases and J by 6 bases, with 9 bases left in between. This CDR3 is CASSYSTLQNTIYF. The CDR3 coding sequence is TGTGCCAGCAGTTACTCGACTTTACAAAACACCATATATTTT.

CDR3: CATTTGQGFTDTQYF. In nucleotides, the CDR3 is TGTGCCACCACAACGGGACAGGGCTTCACAGATACGCAGTATTTT. This chain uses TRBV28 with TRBJ2-3, with 9 bases lining up with TRBD1. The CDR3 contains 15 residues. Germline V CDR1 and CDR2: MDHEN, SYDVKM. The V and J ends lost 10 bases and 2 bases, in that order; junction bases with no gene match: 10.

This chain links TRBV7-9 with TRBJ1-6, with TRBD1 as a possible D gene (6 bases). The CDR3 is 14 amino acids. V gave up 5 bases and J gave up 10 bases, with 15 bases separating them. The germline V gene has CDR1 SEHNR and CDR2 FQNEAQ (reference sequence). DNA of the CDR3: TGTGCCAGCAGCCGGGACATTGGAAGCTCACCCCTCCACTTT. Residues: CASSRDIGSSPLHF.

This chain uses TRBV29-1 with TRBJ2-7; tentative D call: TRBD2 (5 bases). With 8 bases removed from V and 3 bases from J, the gap between germline ends came to 29 bases. The germline V gene encodes CDR1 SQVTM and CDR2 ANQGSEA. CDR3 length equals 17 residues. The CDR3 loop reads CSSDNWSRKRDLYEQYF. CDR3 sequence (DNA): TGCAGCTCGGATAATTGGAGTCGGAAGAGGGATCTCTACGAGCAGTACTTC.

This clone was counted only a few times. The chain recombines TRBV6-5 with TRBJ1-2, with a tentative D call TRBD1 (6 bases). Germline V gives CDR1 MNHEY, CDR2 SVGAGI. This CDR3 region has 13 residues. Trimming took 11 bases from V and 1 from J, leaving 14 bases between them. The CDR3 bases are TGTGCCGTCCGGGGGGGGCTTAACTATGGCTACACCTTC. Residues: CAVRGGLNYGYTF.

J is TRBJ1-1 and V is TRBV14; tentative D call: TRBD1 (5 bases). This CDR3 comprises 14 residues. Per the germline V gene, CDR1 is SGHDN and CDR2 is FVKESK. V was pared by 4 bases and J by 8 bases, with 17 bases between. The CDR3 coding sequence is TGTGCCAGCAGCCCGGGGGGAGGGATCGGAGAAGCTTTCTTT. Translated, it gives CASSPGGGIGEAFF.

This chain joins TRBV5-1 and TRBJ2-2; TRBD1 matches 11 bases. V dropped 2 bases and J dropped 6; count of bases not matched to a gene: 6. This CDR3 region has 16 residues. Per germline, CDR1 SGHRS and CDR2 YFSETQ. The CDR3 coding sequence is TGCGCCAGCAGCTTCTTAAGGGACAGGGGGGCCGGGGAGCTGTTTTTT. It translates to CASSFLRDRGAGELFF.

The chain carries TRBV10-1 and TRBJ1-5, with D tentatively TRBD1 (5 bases). The CDR3 contains 16 residues. Trimming took 6 bases from V and 0 from J, leaving 15 bases between them. The V gene's germline CDR1 is WNHNN and CDR2 SYGVQD (reference sequence). CDR3 coding DNA: TGCGCCAGCAGGGGTTCAGGGAAGGTTAGCAATCAGCCCCAGCATTTT. Protein product: CASRGSGKVSNQPQHF.

This chain uses TRBV9 with TRBJ1-2, with 10 nucleotides matching TRBD1. CDR1 SGDLS and CDR2 YYNGEE come from the germline V gene. Unmatched junction bases numbered 6, after V lost 4 bases and J lost 3 bases. The CDR3 is made up of 15 amino acids. As DNA, the CDR3 is TGTGCCAGCAGCCCGCGACAGGGGGCTGACTATGGCTACACCTTC. It is translated as CASSPRQGADYGYTF.

This clone was seen a handful of times. The rearrangement links TRBV4-1 to TRBJ2-1; D possibly corresponds to TRBD2 (7 bases). Germline CDR1 reads MGHRA; CDR2 reads YSYEKL. The ends were cut back, 0 bases at V and 1 base at J, with 16 bases in the middle. This CDR3 is built from 18 residues. The CDR3 DNA sequence: TGCGCCAGCAGCCAAGATCCGAGGGGGACTACTTCCTACAATGAGCAGTTCTTC. It is translated as CASSQDPRGTTSYNEQFF.

V and J are TRBV11-2 and TRBJ2-7; tentatively, D is TRBD1 (6 bases). Germline V gene data show CDR1 as SGHAT and CDR2 as FQNNGV. V was cut by 3 bases and J by 7 bases, with 13 bases left in between. The CDR3 is 13 residues long. This CDR3 reads CASSFTGPGEQYF. The DNA for the CDR3 is TGTGCCAGCAGCTTTACAGGGCCGGGGGAGCAGTACTTC.

This rearrangement joins TRBV10-3 to TRBJ2-7, with D maybe TRBD2 (5 bases). Germline CDR1 is ENHRY and CDR2 is SYGVKD. There are 14 residues in the CDR3. V lost 4 bases and J 1 base, leaving 11 bases between the germline ends. In DNA form, the CDR3 reads TGTGCCATCAGTGGAGGGAAGGGATCCTACGAGCAGTACTTC. This gives the protein CAISGGKGSYEQYF.

Only a few counts were recorded for this clone. V and J are TRBV30 and TRBJ2-1; D ambiguous. Germline V CDR1 and CDR2: GTSNPN, SVGIG (reference sequence). V lost 2 bases and J lost 9, with 11 bases in between. CDR3 length: 12 residues. The CDR3 DNA sequence: TGTGCCTGGAGTACCCTAGGTAGTGAGCAGTTCTTC. This codes for CAWSTLGSEQFF.

This clone was seen a few times. The chain joins TRBV7-2 to TRBJ1-1; TRBD1 aligns across 7 bases. This CDR3 is built from 12 residues. The trim removed 10 bases at V and 3 bases at J, leaving 5 bases unmatched. Germline V gene lookup returns CDR1 SGHTA and CDR2 FQGNSA. CDR3 coding DNA: TGTGCCACCGGACAGGAATACACTGAAGCTTTCTTT. As protein: CATGQEYTEAFF. The full variable domain, completed using reference TRBV7-2 and TRBJ1-1, is GAGVSQSPSNKVTEKGKDVELRCDPISGHTALYWYRQSLGQGLEFLIYFQGNSAPDKSGLPSDRFSAERTGGSVSTLTIQRTQQEDSAVYLCATGQEYTEAFFGQGTRLTVV.